Listed below are T cell receptor beta chains from one sample, sequenced in a study of T cell changes during pregnancy in multiple sclerosis. Repertoires were generated with immunoSEQ multiplex PCR, while TCRdb's copy carries only in-frame clones and drops some. Among approximately 90,000 clones listed, 91% were seen once. The sample was peripheral blood, taken after pregnancy. The receptors come from a female donor in good health, enrolled as a control in a pregnancy study. The CDR3 runs from the conserved cysteine through the conserved F or W. The D gene is left open where the match is weak.

v_gene	j_gene	len	d_gene	CDR3aa
TRBV19	TRBJ1-2	15	TRBD1	CASTKQGFGGSGYTF
TRBV28	TRBJ1-5	11	NA	CASTYNQPQHF
TRBV5-1	TRBJ1-1	15	NA	CASSLGSTGNTEAFF
TRBV6-5	TRBJ1-3	15	TRBD1	CASSIQGADGNTIYF
TRBV7-2	TRBJ1-2	15	TRBD1	CASSLADREAHGYTF
TRBV10-3	TRBJ1-5	13	NA	CAISENRAQPQHF
TRBV27	TRBJ1-5	15	NA	CATQGLGVSNQPQHF
TRBV7-9	TRBJ1-5	14	NA	CASSKGGGNQPQHF
TRBV7-6	TRBJ2-2	18	NA	CASSLAIGVRANTGELFF
TRBV11-3	TRBJ2-7	12	NA	CASSSPGNEQYF
TRBV19	TRBJ1-5	14	TRBD1	CASSPTTGVQPQHF
TRBV6-1	TRBJ2-1	14	TRBD1	CASSHGQAYNEQFF
TRBV2	TRBJ1-6	14	NA	CASTGGQYNSPLHF
TRBV5-5	TRBJ2-6	17	TRBD1	CASSDDRGRSGANVLTF
TRBV14	TRBJ2-7	14	TRBD1	CASSLPGQGYEQYF
TRBV4-3	TRBJ1-3	15	NA	CASSPSQGAGNTIYF
TRBV28	TRBJ2-7	12	TRBD1	CAIHRGAYEQYF
TRBV30	TRBJ1-1	12	NA	CAWSGQTTEAFF
TRBV6-5	TRBJ1-2	13	NA	CASRPVGNYGYTF
TRBV2	TRBJ1-5	13	NA	CASMRDSNQPQHF
TRBV28	TRBJ1-2	13	NA	CASSSGGVGGYTF
TRBV7-3	TRBJ2-3	14	NA	CASSLTGGTDTQYF
TRBV5-1	TRBJ1-2	15	TRBD1	CASSLGTGGAYGYTF
TRBV6-5	TRBJ1-2	14	NA	CASSYSGATGGYTF
TRBV28	TRBJ1-3	15	TRBD1	CASSGDRGAGNTIYF
TRBV18	TRBJ1-4	17	TRBD1	CASSPGTGAATNEKLFF
TRBV18	TRBJ1-2	12	TRBD1	CASSYRGSGYTF
TRBV10-3	TRBJ2-5	16	TRBD2	CAISEPLGLAEETQYF
TRBV13	TRBJ1-6	13	NA	CASSLDRNSPLHF
TRBV4-3	TRBJ1-3	16	TRBD1	CASSRGTGLTGNTIYF
TRBV4-1	TRBJ1-2	14	TRBD1	CASSQGQGGGGYTF
TRBV10-3	TRBJ1-2	16	NA	CAISDTSAGPHPIYTF
TRBV7-6	TRBJ1-5	13	NA	CASSPKERSPQHF
TRBV5-1	TRBJ2-5	13	NA	CASSTGGAETQYF
TRBV7-3	TRBJ2-3	17	TRBD1	CASSLTEGQGRGDTQYF
TRBV7-9	TRBJ1-5	15	TRBD1	CASSLDGQGAQPQHF
TRBV13	TRBJ1-2	16	NA	CASSLGRRRLNYGYTF
TRBV6-5	TRBJ1-6	15	NA	CATLYLRGNNSPLHF
TRBV5-1	TRBJ1-1	17	NA	CASSYRGTRPFYTEAFF
TRBV14	TRBJ1-3	15	TRBD1	CASSPGTVFGNTIYF
TRBV28	TRBJ2-7	16	TRBD1	CASSPRQGPTIYEQYF
TRBV7-6	TRBJ1-1	16	NA	CASSHLGGQMNTEAFF
TRBV9	TRBJ1-2	16	NA	CASSVDRQVTYYGYTF
TRBV5-8	TRBJ1-3	13	NA	CASSLSAGNTIYF
TRBV27	TRBJ2-1	13	NA	CASSSVSHNEQFF
TRBV6-1	TRBJ1-4	13	NA	CASSGGTNEKLFF
TRBV2	TRBJ2-1	17	NA	CASSDRLVGSSYNEQFF
TRBV28	TRBJ2-3	11	NA	CASGRTDTQYF
TRBV7-3	TRBJ2-2	14	TRBD2	CASSRGTSGGELFF
TRBV5-5	TRBJ2-1	14	TRBD1	CASRRDRGFDEQFF
TRBV6-1	TRBJ2-7	12	NA	CASLEGAYEQYF